What follows describes a single T cell receptor beta chain. The antigen is undetermined. This entry is derived from a study of beta chain features in type 1 diabetes. In total, each donor contributed a single heparinised blood draw that averaged approximately 0.12 L. General study findings and limits: Diminished insertions and augmented deletions at VDJ junctions characterized type 1 diabetes patients.

TCRB transcripts that were expressed got sequenced, as all of the isolated RNA had been reverse transcribed. Roughly 3.6 million reads was the average for naive, central memory and regulatory T cell samples. TCRdb's table, derived via immunoSEQ multiplex PCR, lists solely in-frame clones and lacks some. This sample has 250,000 to 350,000 clones, with approximately 11% found just once. The sample taken for sequencing was naive CD4+ T cells from blood. The sequence derives from a woman in her 30s in good health.

Written as DNA, the CDR3 is TGTGCCAGCGGCGGACTAGCGGGAGCGGGCGGGGAGCTGTTTTTT. Encoded protein: CASGGLAGAGGELFF. The chain joins TRBV28 to TRBJ2-2; 13 bases line up with TRBD2. This CDR3 is 15 amino acids long. Germline CDR1 is MDHEN and CDR2 is SYDVKM. Germline trimming cut 8 bases from V and 7 bases from J; bases unmatched to any gene: 7.